The source of this T cell receptor beta chain is a study of T cells in localized non-small cell lung cancer. Points from the study as a whole: Among the tissues sampled, uninvolved adjacent lung had the highest T cell clonality, above tumor. Detection in adjacent lung was observed for a median around 59 of the top 100 tumor clones.

As concerns this clone: Its antigen remains unidentified.

Generated by immunoSEQ multiplex PCR, the TCRdb table keeps only in-frame clones and is missing some. The sample comprises approximately 30,000 clones, 80% to 95% of which are singletons, and over 9.5% rests with the top ten. CDR1 and CDR2 (germline): ENHRY, SYGVKD. V was clipped by 4 bases and J by 6 bases; unmatched bases: 5. CDR3 length: 15 residues. The sequencing here drew on peripheral blood mononuclear cells, taken before any cancer treatment. The source is a female donor aged 60 or older with stage II lung adenocarcinoma. This chain joins TRBV10-3 and TRBJ2-1, with TRBD2 matching 11 bases. The CDR3 is CAISVAGGNSNEQFF. CDR3 nucleotide sequence: TGTGCCATCAGTGTAGCGGGGGGGAACAGCAATGAGCAGTTCTTC.